This entry concerns a single T cell receptor beta chain. What it binds is not known. The PCR used 60 Vbeta and 13 Jbeta primers. Measured with immunoSEQ multiplex PCR; TCRdb has only the in-frame clones, and not every one. The sample holds about 130,000 clones, about 79% seen once. The data stem from a study of cytomegalovirus exposure and HLA in healthy donors. Study observations and caveats: For cytomegalovirus status, the classifier reportedly gave diagnoses with high specificity and sensitivity. A cluster of highly shared sequence variants was likely a sequencing artifact. Donor immune exposure was known only as CMV serostatus.

Germline V lookup: CDR1 LNHNV, CDR2 YYDKDF (reference sequence). The germline V and J ends were trimmed by 0 bases and 4 bases, with 7 bases remaining between them. The CDR3 runs 15 residues. This sequence was found in a man aged 50 to 59 in good health and CMV-seronegative. The chain employs TRBV15 and TRBJ1-6; D might be TRBD1 (5 bases). Source material: PBMCs. The CDR3 nucleotides read TGTGCCACCAGCAGAGAACCAGGGTATAATTCACCCCTCCACTTT. Translated, it gives CATSREPGYNSPLHF.